These T cell receptor beta chains were read from a single sample in a study of OX40 agonist ivuxolimab in advanced cancers. The repertoire was sequenced with immunoSEQ multiplex PCR; TCRdb's copy has only in-frame clones and lacks some. The sample contains about 95,000 clones, approximately 85% of which appear only once. The material was CD4+ or CD8+ T cells sorted from blood, obtained in a trial of the OX40 agonist ivuxolimab. Receptors were obtained from an adult with an advanced solid tumor such as melanoma, head and neck, liver or kidney cancer. The CDR3 runs from the conserved cysteine through the conserved F or W. The D gene is left open where the match is weak. Not every row has a clone size; where given, it reads once, few, many or a size class.

size: -; D: -; V: TRBV28; J: TRBJ1-2; CDR3: CASNPTVEDGYTF; DNA: TGTGCCAGCAATCCGACCGTGGAGGATGGCTACACCTTC
size: -; D: -; V: TRBV28; J: TRBJ2-3; CDR3: CASSLSSGTDTQYF; DNA: TGTGCCAGCAGTTTGTCCAGCGGCACAGATACGCAGTATTTT
size: -; D: -; V: TRBV5-1; J: TRBJ2-7; CDR3: CASSLGQGGSYEQYF; DNA: TGCGCCAGCAGCTTGGGGCAGGGGGGCTCCTACGAGCAGTACTTC
size: -; D: TRBD1; V: TRBV30; J: TRBJ2-3; CDR3: CAWSPWDSQNTDTQYF; DNA: TGTGCCTGGAGTCCTTGGGACAGCCAAAACACAGATACGCAGTATTTT
size: -; D: -; V: TRBV9; J: TRBJ2-1; CDR3: CASSRRMGENEQFF; DNA: TGTGCCAGCAGCCGCCGAATGGGCGAGAATGAGCAGTTCTTC
size: -; D: -; V: TRBV19; J: TRBJ2-7; CDR3: CASSPPGHPSYEQYF; DNA: TGTGCCAGTAGTCCCCCGGGACACCCCTCCTACGAGCAGTACTTC
size: -; D: -; V: TRBV18; J: TRBJ2-1; CDR3: CASSRNLIKPTGEGEQFF; DNA: TGTGCCAGCTCTCGGAATTTAATAAAACCGACAGGCGAAGGTGAGCAGTTCTTC
size: few; D: -; V: TRBV10-3; J: TRBJ2-7; CDR3: CAISNQPQGGEQYF; DNA: TGTGCCATCAGTAATCAGCCTCAGGGTGGCGAGCAGTACTTC
size: -; D: -; V: TRBV25-1; J: TRBJ1-5; CDR3: CASSEWDTGNQPQHF; DNA: TGTGCCAGCAGTGAATGGGACACGGGCAATCAGCCCCAGCATTTT
size: -; D: -; V: TRBV15; J: TRBJ2-7; CDR3: CATSREEADDEQYF; DNA: TGCGCCACCAGCAGAGAAGAAGCGGACGACGAGCAGTACTTC
size: -; D: TRBD2; V: TRBV19; J: TRBJ2-1; CDR3: CASSIGTSGSDEQFF; DNA: TGTGCCAGTAGTATAGGTACTAGCGGGAGTGATGAGCAGTTCTTC
size: -; D: TRBD2; V: TRBV15; J: TRBJ2-1; CDR3: CATSRPGPRSSGGEQFF; DNA: TGTGCCACCAGCAGGCCAGGGCCCCGTTCGAGCGGGGGCGAGCAGTTCTTC